Below are 28 T cell receptor beta chains sequenced from a single sample in a study of shared clonotypes between healthy human individuals. Data came from immunoSEQ multiplex PCR; TCRdb stores just in-frame clones and leaves some out. The sample shows some 2,400,000 clones, 90% to 97% of them seen only once. The sample comprised naive CD4+ T cells sorted from blood. Subset meaning: CD45RA+ positively selected. Source of these receptors: a man between 18 and 35 years old in good health.

The chain joins TRBV5-4 to TRBJ2-7; a possible D gene is TRBD1 (5 bases). Germline assignment: CDR1 SGHNT and CDR2 YYREEE (reference sequence). The V end was cut by 9 bases, the J end by 2 bases, with 21 bases between. The CDR3 has 15 residues. The CDR3 is CATSFPDITPYEQYF. In DNA form, the CDR3 reads TGTGCCACCTCGTTCCCGGACATAACGCCCTACGAGCAGTACTTC.

This chain uses TRBV30 with TRBJ2-7; D remains unclear. Germline V gives CDR1 GTSNPN, CDR2 SVGIG (reference sequence). This CDR3 contains 16 residues. With 3 bases removed from V and 4 bases from J, the gap between germline ends came to 22 bases. CDR3 nucleotides: TGTGCCTGGAGCTTCTCACCAGCAGGCTCTGCTTACGAGCAGTACTTC. Amino acid sequence: CAWSFSPAGSAYEQYF.

The chain is built from TRBV9 and TRBJ2-3; TRBD2 matches 9 bases. J lost 0 bases, V lost 3 bases, and 5 bases had no gene match. Germline CDR1 SGDLS, CDR2 YYNGEE. The CDR3 runs to 16 residues. The CDR3 DNA reads TGTGCCAGCAGCGCCAGACTAGCGGCTAGCACAGATACGCAGTATTTT. Translation gives CASSARLAASTDTQYF.

The J gene is TRBJ1-3, the V gene TRBV5-4; D is ambiguous. Between the trimmed V and J ends, which lost 4 bases and 2 bases, there was a span of 7 bases. Germline V gene data show CDR1 as SGHNT and CDR2 as YYREEE (reference sequence). The length of the CDR3 is 13 residues. The CDR3 nucleotides are TGTGCCAGCAGCACCTCGGCTGGAAACACCATATATTTT. As protein: CASSTSAGNTIYF.

This chain uses TRBV5-4 with TRBJ2-5; D possibly corresponds to TRBD2 (6 bases). Per germline, CDR1 SGHNT and CDR2 YYREEE (reference sequence). Trimming took off 0 bases at V and 2 bases at J, with 11 bases between the two ends. The CDR3 extends over 15 amino acids. The CDR3: CASSLDAGLQETQYF. CDR3 in DNA: TGTGCCAGCAGCTTGGATGCGGGGCTACAAGAGACCCAGTACTTC.

The V call is TRBV6-4, the J call TRBJ2-7; 9 bases align to TRBD2. J was trimmed by 3 bases and V by 2 bases; bases with no gene match: 8. Germline V CDR1 and CDR2: MRHNA, SNTAGT. This CDR3 has 16 residues. The CDR3 spells CASSDDRLAVLYEQYF. The CDR3 DNA reads TGTGCCAGCAGTGACGATAGACTAGCGGTGCTCTACGAGCAGTACTTC.

This chain connects TRBV1 to TRBJ2-7; the table assigns TRBD2, which was not confirmed against the DNA. TRBV1 corresponds to a pseudogene. The CDR3 covers 16 residues. CDR3 sequence reads: CTSSQGSGRNSHEQYF. The CDR3, as DNA: TGCACCAGCAGCCAGGGAAGCGGGAGAAACTCCCACGAGCAGTACTTC.

The CDR3 loop is CASSFGTSGRRGETQYF. CDR3 nucleotide sequence: TGTGCCAGCAGCTTTGGGACTAGCGGGAGGAGAGGAGAGACCCAGTACTTC. The chain combines TRBV5-6 with TRBJ2-5; the match to TRBD2 covers 15 bases. The CDR3 contains 17 residues. Germline CDR1 reads SGHDT; CDR2 reads YYEEEE. Trimming at V came to 2 bases and at J to 4 bases, leaving 6 bases not matched to a gene.

A word on this clone: The sample carries other DNA sequences with the same CDR3. The rearrangement uses TRBV5-1 and TRBJ2-3; 7 bases align to TRBD2. The CDR3 contains 12 residues. Trimming cost V 5 bases and J 6 bases; bases outside gene matches: 3. Germline CDR1 is SGHRS and CDR2 is YFSETQ. CDR3 in amino acids: CASRREGDTQYF. The CDR3 region has the DNA TGCGCCAGCAGAAGGGAGGGTGATACGCAGTATTTT.

This chain joins TRBV5-4 and TRBJ1-1, with D possibly being TRBD1 (5 bases). The germline V gene has CDR1 SGHNT and CDR2 YYREEE (reference sequence). Trimming stripped 0 bases from V and 4 bases from J, with 13 bases between. This CDR3 has 15 residues. Written as DNA, the CDR3 is TGTGCCAGCAGCTTGGCCGGGGGAGAGGGCACTGAAGCTTTCTTT. It translates to CASSLAGGEGTEAFF. Supplemented by reference TRBV5-4 and TRBJ1-1, the full variable domain reads ETGVTQSPTHLIKTRGQQVTLRCSSQSGHNTVSWYQQALGQGPQFIFQYYREEENGRGNFPPRFSGLQFPNYSSELNVNALELDDSALYLCASSLAGGEGTEAFFGQGTRLTVV.

This chain links TRBV10-3 with TRBJ2-5, with D possibly matching TRBD2 (5 bases). Germline values: CDR1 ENHRY, CDR2 SYGVKD. V lost 7 bases, J lost 5 bases, and 8 bases lay in between. The CDR3 loop spans 11 amino acids. CDR3 nucleotides: TGTGCCATCAAAGGCGGGGAGACCCAGTACTTC. Translation gives CAIKGGETQYF.

This chain joins TRBV2 and TRBJ2-7, with D possibly being TRBD2 (5 bases). In germline, CDR1 is SNHLY, CDR2 FYNNEI. Trimming took off 6 bases at V and 12 bases at J, with 18 bases between the two ends. This CDR3 is built from 12 residues. Here the CDR3 reads CASRVTRVGWYF. Here the CDR3 DNA reads TGTGCCAGCAGGGTCACTAGGGTCGGTTGGTACTTC.

This clone appeared a few times. The chain joins TRBV4-2 to TRBJ2-5; maybe TRBD1 (5 bases). The CDR3 has 13 amino acids. The ends were cut back, 0 bases at V and 4 bases at J, with 6 bases in the middle. The germline CDR1 and CDR2 sequences are LGHNA and YNFKEQ. The CDR3 loop reads CASSQDQGETQYF. CDR3 nucleotides: TGTGCCAGCAGCCAAGATCAGGGAGAGACCCAGTACTTC.

The V call is TRBV5-1, the J call TRBJ2-6; D perhaps matches TRBD2 (6 bases). The CDR3 consists of 17 residues. Trimming left V 4 bases short and J 0 bases short, with 14 bases between. Germline V gene data show CDR1 as SGHRS and CDR2 as YFSETQ. The CDR3 DNA reads TGCGCCAGCAGCCCGTTCCTAGCGAACTCTGGGGCCAACGTCCTGACTTTC. This gives the protein CASSPFLANSGANVLTF.

This chain joins TRBV29-1 and TRBJ2-5; tentative D call: TRBD1 (6 bases). Trimming took off 3 bases at V and 2 bases at J, with 13 bases between the two ends. Germline V gene sequence: CDR1 SQVTM, CDR2 ANQGSEA. This CDR3 comprises 14 residues. This CDR3 is CSVDKTGRQETQYF. CDR3 DNA: TGCAGCGTTGATAAGACAGGCAGACAAGAGACCCAGTACTTC.

In the case of this clone: Other DNA sequences in this sample translate to the same CDR3. J is TRBJ2-7 and V is TRBV5-4; D gene ambiguous. Germline V gene lookup returns CDR1 SGHNT and CDR2 YYREEE (reference sequence). The CDR3 loop spans 13 amino acids. Trimming took off 0 bases at V and 2 bases at J, with 6 bases between the two ends. The CDR3 loop is CASSLGTTYEQYF. CDR3 sequence (DNA): TGTGCCAGCAGCTTGGGGACCACCTACGAGCAGTACTTC.

V gene TRBV25-1 combines with J gene TRBJ2-7; D is perhaps TRBD2 (6 bases). Germline loops: CDR1 MGHDK, CDR2 SYGVNS. The CDR3 spans 15 residues. Trimming pared 2 bases from V and 2 bases from J, leaving 13 bases between. CDR3 sequence (DNA): TGTGCCAGCAGTGAAGGAGGGAAATCCACCTACGAGCAGTACTTC. Its protein product is CASSEGGKSTYEQYF.

The gene calls are TRBV2 and TRBJ1-2, with 7 bases lining up with TRBD1. The CDR3 spans 12 residues. V was pared by 6 bases and J by 5 bases, with 3 bases of the junction left unmatched. CDR1 SNHLY and CDR2 FYNNEI come from the germline V gene. This CDR3 reads CASRDRLYGYTF. In DNA form, the CDR3 reads TGTGCCAGCAGGGACAGGCTTTATGGCTACACCTTC.

The V call is TRBV9, the J call TRBJ2-6, with TRBD1 as a possible D gene (5 bases). Germline V gene lookup returns CDR1 SGDLS and CDR2 YYNGEE. V lost 0 bases, J lost 2 bases, and 12 bases lay in between. The CDR3 extends over 17 amino acids. The CDR3 here is CASSVGSRVTGANVLTF. The CDR3 DNA reads as TGTGCCAGCAGCGTAGGAAGCAGGGTGACTGGGGCCAACGTCCTGACTTTC. The full variable domain, with the rest looked up from reference TRBV9 and TRBJ2-6, is DSGVTQTPKHLITATGQRVTLRCSPRSGDLSVYWYQQSLDQGLQFLIQYYNGEERAKGNILERFSAQQFPDLHSELNLSSLELGDSALYFCASSVGSRVTGANVLTFGAGSRLTVL.

V is TRBV10-3 and J is TRBJ1-5; D remains ambiguous. Trimming shortened V by 3 bases and J by 1 base, and 7 bases separated the two germline ends. The germline CDR1 and CDR2 sequences are ENHRY and SYGVKD. The CDR3 loop spans 14 amino acids. The CDR3 loop reads CAISDNRSNQPQHF. CDR3 nucleotides: TGTGCCATCAGTGACAACAGAAGCAATCAGCCCCAGCATTTT.

The table lists this clone with a few counts. The V and J genes are TRBV2 and TRBJ1-2; TRBD1 agrees at 7 bases. Germline CDR1 SNHLY, CDR2 FYNNEI. V trimming: 7 bases; J trimming: 13 bases; junction bases outside the gene matches: 15. The CDR3 runs to 13 residues. CDR3 nucleotides: TGTGCCAGCACCCTATTACAGGGGCCCTACCCCACCTTC. It translates to CASTLLQGPYPTF. Based on the CDR3 plus reference TRBV2 and TRBJ1-2, the full variable domain is EPEVTQTPSHQVTQMGQEVILRCVPISNHLYFYWYRQILGQKVEFLVSFYNNEISEKSEIFDDQFSVERPDGSNFTLKIRSTKLEDSAMYFCASTLLQGPYPTFGSGTRLTVV.

Notes on this clone: Other DNA sequences in the same sample also yield this CDR3. The J gene is TRBJ2-5, the V gene TRBV10-3, with D hard to call. CDR1 is ENHRY and CDR2 is SYGVKD in the germline V gene. The CDR3 length is 11 residues. Trimming stripped 6 bases from V and 4 bases from J, with 6 bases between. CDR3 DNA sequence: TGTGCCATCAGCGAGAGAGAGACCCAGTACTTC. Amino acids: CAISERETQYF.

The V gene is TRBV9, the J gene TRBJ1-6, with 10 bases aligning to TRBD1. This CDR3 region has 14 residues. Losses at the gene ends were 3 bases for V and 9 bases for J; bases not matched to a gene: 3. Germline V gives CDR1 SGDLS, CDR2 YYNGEE. The CDR3 DNA follows: TGTGCCAGCAGCGGACAGGGGGCGGGTTCACCCCTCCACTTT. This encodes CASSGQGAGSPLHF.

Turning to this clone: The sample has other DNA sequences that encode this CDR3 too. The chain is built from TRBV5-1 and TRBJ1-1; D not resolved. In germline, CDR1 is SGHRS, CDR2 YFSETQ. This CDR3 spans 14 amino acids. Trimming removed 5 bases from V and 1 base from J, with 12 bases in between. In DNA form, the CDR3 reads TGCGCCAGCAGTCTTAAGGGCGAGAACACTGAAGCTTTCTTT. Its protein is CASSLKGENTEAFF.

The J gene is TRBJ2-3, the V gene TRBV7-3; perhaps TRBD1 as D (6 bases). V gave up 4 bases and J gave up 6 bases, with 14 bases separating them. Germline V gives CDR1 SGHTA, CDR2 FQGTGA. The CDR3 spans 14 residues. The CDR3 sequence: CASSSQGLRDTQYF. The CDR3 DNA is TGTGCCAGCAGCTCACAGGGTTTGAGGGATACGCAGTATTTT.

V usage is TRBV6-5 and J usage is TRBJ1-1; D is possibly TRBD1 (5 bases). The CDR3 is 14 residues long. V was clipped by 6 bases and J by 0 bases, with 11 bases between them. CDR1 is MNHEY, CDR2 SVGAGI, per germline. Here the CDR3 DNA reads TGTGCCAGCAGCCAGGGAACCATGAACACTGAAGCTTTCTTT. Its protein product is CASSQGTMNTEAFF.

For this clone: The same CDR3 can be traced to other DNA sequences in this sample. The rearrangement joins TRBV5-1 to TRBJ2-5; D remains ambiguous. The V and J ends lost 4 bases and 5 bases respectively, with 9 bases between them. The CDR3 loop spans 12 amino acids. Per germline, CDR1 SGHRS and CDR2 YFSETQ. As DNA, the CDR3 is TGCGCCAGCAGCCAAGAGGCGGAGACCCAGTACTTC. Translation: CASSQEAETQYF.

The chain is built from TRBV27 and TRBJ2-3; no firm D call. CDR1 MNHEY and CDR2 SMNVEV come from the germline V gene (reference sequence). The CDR3 sequence is 14 residues long. Trimming pared 1 base from V and 2 bases from J, leaving 7 bases between. CDR3: CASSLWPYTDTQYF. The CDR3 bases are TGTGCCAGCAGTTTATGGCCGTACACAGATACGCAGTATTTT.